A selection of T cell receptor beta chains follows, all from one sample in a study of blood T cell repertoires in COVID-19. Clones were read by immunoSEQ multiplex PCR, and TCRdb kept only the in-frame ones, dropping some. This sample has 110,000 to 150,000 clones, with over 80% found just once. The sample consisted of PBMCs or T cells enriched from blood (not recorded which). The receptors shown here come from a middle-aged woman who had recovered from COVID-19. The CDR3 runs from the conserved cysteine through the conserved F or W. The order of the fields is V gene, clone size, J gene, D gene, CDR3 DNA, CDR3 protein. A D gene is named only where the DNA matches it firmly. Size is stated for part of the rows, as once, few or many counts, or as a class when the clone is expanded.

v_gene: TRBV29-1
abundance: NA
j_gene: TRBJ2-3
d_gene: NA
CDR3nt: TGCAGCATCGGGACAACTAGCACAGATACGCAGTATTTT
CDR3aa: CSIGTTSTDTQYF

v_gene: TRBV19
abundance: few
j_gene: TRBJ1-5
d_gene: NA
CDR3nt: TGTGCCAGTTCAGACCGGGATCACAATCAGCCCCAGCATTTT
CDR3aa: CASSDRDHNQPQHF

v_gene: TRBV13
abundance: few
j_gene: TRBJ2-7
d_gene: NA
CDR3nt: TGTGCCAGCAGCTTAGGTCCGGTAACCTACGAGCAGTACTTC
CDR3aa: CASSLGPVTYEQYF

v_gene: TRBV5-1
abundance: NA
j_gene: TRBJ2-5
d_gene: TRBD2
CDR3nt: TGCGCCAGCAGCCAGGCTAGCGGGGGGGCTGAAGAGACCCAGTACTTC
CDR3aa: CASSQASGGAEETQYF

v_gene: TRBV4-1
abundance: NA
j_gene: TRBJ2-3
d_gene: NA
CDR3nt: TGCGCCAGCAGCCAAGAGGGGCGGGAATGGGGCACAGATACGCAGTATTTT
CDR3aa: CASSQEGREWGTDTQYF

v_gene: TRBV24-1
abundance: NA
j_gene: TRBJ2-2
d_gene: TRBD1
CDR3nt: TGTGCCACCAGTGACCCGGGACAGGGGAACACCGGGGAGCTGTTTTTT
CDR3aa: CATSDPGQGNTGELFF

v_gene: TRBV5-1
abundance: NA
j_gene: TRBJ2-1
d_gene: NA
CDR3nt: TGCGCCAGCAGCTTGCTGGGGGGAGGCTACAATGAGCAGTTCTTC
CDR3aa: CASSLLGGGYNEQFF

v_gene: TRBV3-1/TRBV3-2
abundance: NA
j_gene: TRBJ2-1
d_gene: TRBD2
CDR3nt: TGTGCCAGCAGCCAAGTAACTAGGACTAGCGGGCAGAGCTCCTACAATGAGCAGTTCTTC
CDR3aa: CASSQVTRTSGQSSYNEQFF

v_gene: TRBV7-9
abundance: NA
j_gene: TRBJ1-4
d_gene: TRBD1
CDR3nt: TGTGCCAGCAGCGGACACCGGGACAGGGGATTCGAGACTAATGAAAAACTGTTTTTT
CDR3aa: CASSGHRDRGFETNEKLFF

v_gene: TRBV9
abundance: NA
j_gene: TRBJ1-2
d_gene: TRBD1
CDR3nt: TGTGCCAGCAGCGCTTCTACAGGGGGCCCCCATGGCTACACCTTC
CDR3aa: CASSASTGGPHGYTF

v_gene: TRBV21-1
abundance: NA
j_gene: TRBJ2-1
d_gene: NA
CDR3nt: TGTGCCAGCAGCAAAAAGGTCGACAAGGTTGGCTCCTACAATGAGCAGTTCTTC
CDR3aa: CASSKKVDKVGSYNEQFF

v_gene: TRBV30
abundance: NA
j_gene: TRBJ2-5
d_gene: TRBD1
CDR3nt: TGTGCCTGGAACCCCCAAGGGGGCGGAGAGACCCAGTACTTC
CDR3aa: CAWNPQGGGETQYF

v_gene: TRBV5-1
abundance: once
j_gene: TRBJ2-1
d_gene: TRBD2
CDR3nt: TGCGCCAGCACGGCACTAGCGGACAATGAGCAGTTCTTC
CDR3aa: CASTALADNEQFF